This TCR beta chain was recorded in a study of blood T cell repertoires in COVID-19. About the research overall: Collection of acute and convalescent COVID-19 samples took place in the United States, Italy and Spain.

In the original analysis: Scientists estimated how many nucleated cells there were by amplifying reference gene primers. Sequencing was performed with immunoSEQ multiplex PCR; in TCRdb, only in-frame clones are kept and a portion is missing. D and trimming come from the DNA, and the V and J calls and clone size come from that table. Among about 270,000 clones listed, around four fifths were seen once. V was cut by 6 bases and J by 3 bases, with 23 bases left in between. Germline V gene lookup returns CDR1 MNHEY and CDR2 SVGEGT. The CDR3 spans 17 residues. The clonotype comes from a woman between 50 and 59 years old with active or convalescent COVID-19. Sequencing input: peripheral blood. The chain links TRBV6-2 or TRBV6-3 to TRBJ2-5, with D possibly matching TRBD2 (6 bases). As DNA, the CDR3 is TGTGCCAGCAGACCTACCGCGGGACGGGAGTTTAAAGAGACCCAGTACTTC. Translated: CASRPTAGREFKETQYF.